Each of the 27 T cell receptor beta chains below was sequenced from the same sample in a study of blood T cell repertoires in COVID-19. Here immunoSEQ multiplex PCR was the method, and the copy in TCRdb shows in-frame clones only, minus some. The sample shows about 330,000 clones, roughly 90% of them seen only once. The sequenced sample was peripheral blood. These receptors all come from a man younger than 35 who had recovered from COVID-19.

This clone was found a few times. The CDR3 region is CASSSPGGPYEQYF. DNA for the CDR3: TGTGCCAGCAGTTCCCCGGGAGGCCCCTACGAGCAGTACTTC. The chain is built from TRBV6-5 and TRBJ2-7; 7 bases align to TRBD2. The germline V gene encodes CDR1 MNHEY and CDR2 SVGAGI. The ends lost 4 bases at V and 2 bases at J; junction bases unmatched: 5. The CDR3 sequence is 14 residues long.

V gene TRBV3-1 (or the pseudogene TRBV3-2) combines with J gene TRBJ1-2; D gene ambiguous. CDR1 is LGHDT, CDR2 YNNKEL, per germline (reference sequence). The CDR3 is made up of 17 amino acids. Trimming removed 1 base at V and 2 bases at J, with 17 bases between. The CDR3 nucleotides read TGTGCCAGCAGCCAAGTCGCACCAGATCTTTCAAACTATGGCTACACCTTC. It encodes CASSQVAPDLSNYGYTF.

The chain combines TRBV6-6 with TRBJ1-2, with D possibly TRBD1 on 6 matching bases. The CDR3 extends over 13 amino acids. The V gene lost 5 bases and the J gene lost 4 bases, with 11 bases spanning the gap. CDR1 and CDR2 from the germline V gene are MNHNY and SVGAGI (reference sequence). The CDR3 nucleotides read TGTGCCAGCAGTAGGGGGGGTAGCTATGGCTACACCTTC. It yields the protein CASSRGGSYGYTF.

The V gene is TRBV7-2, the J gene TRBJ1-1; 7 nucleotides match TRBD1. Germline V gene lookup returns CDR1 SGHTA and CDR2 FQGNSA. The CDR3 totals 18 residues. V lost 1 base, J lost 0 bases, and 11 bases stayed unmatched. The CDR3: CASSLVPGRGNMNTEAFF. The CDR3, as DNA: TGTGCCAGCAGCTTAGTCCCTGGCAGGGGGAACATGAACACTGAAGCTTTCTTT.

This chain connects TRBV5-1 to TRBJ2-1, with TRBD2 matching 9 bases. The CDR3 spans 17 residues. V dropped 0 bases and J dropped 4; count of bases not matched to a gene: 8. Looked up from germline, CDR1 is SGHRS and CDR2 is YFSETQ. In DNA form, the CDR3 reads TGCGCCAGCAGCTTGGGGCAGCGGGAGGCCCCTTACAATGAGCAGTTCTTC. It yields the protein CASSLGQREAPYNEQFF.

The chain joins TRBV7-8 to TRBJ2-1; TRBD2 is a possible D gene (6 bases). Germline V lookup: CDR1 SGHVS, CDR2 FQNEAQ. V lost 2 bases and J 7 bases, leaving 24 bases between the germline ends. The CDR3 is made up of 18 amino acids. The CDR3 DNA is TGTGCCAGCAGCTTACTCTACCGACTAGGCCAGGAGAAAAATGAGCAGTTCTTC. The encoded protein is CASSLLYRLGQEKNEQFF.

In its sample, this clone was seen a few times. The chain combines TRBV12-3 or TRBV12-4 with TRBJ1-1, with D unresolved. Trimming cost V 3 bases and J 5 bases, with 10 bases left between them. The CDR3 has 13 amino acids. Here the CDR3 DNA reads TGTGCCAGCAGTTTTAATTTCCTGACTGAAGCTTTCTTT. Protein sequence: CASSFNFLTEAFF.

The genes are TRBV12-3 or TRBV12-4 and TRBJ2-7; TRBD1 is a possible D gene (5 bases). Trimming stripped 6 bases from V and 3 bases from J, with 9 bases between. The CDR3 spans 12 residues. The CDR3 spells CASSNDSYEQYF. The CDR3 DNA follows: TGTGCCAGCAGCAACGACAGCTACGAGCAGTACTTC.

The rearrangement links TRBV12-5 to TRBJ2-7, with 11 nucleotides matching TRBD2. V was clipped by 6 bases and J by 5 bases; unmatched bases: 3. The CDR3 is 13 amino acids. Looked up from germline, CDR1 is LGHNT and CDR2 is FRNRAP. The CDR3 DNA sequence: TGTGCTAGTGGCCAGGGACTAGCGGACGAGCAGTACTTC. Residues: CASGQGLADEQYF.

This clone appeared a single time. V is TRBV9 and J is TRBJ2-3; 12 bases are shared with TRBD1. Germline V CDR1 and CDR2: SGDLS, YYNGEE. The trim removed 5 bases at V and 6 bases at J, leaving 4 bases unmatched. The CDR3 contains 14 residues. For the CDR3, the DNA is TGTGCCAGCAGTGGGGACAGGGGGCCGGATACGCAGTATTTT. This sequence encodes CASSGDRGPDTQYF.

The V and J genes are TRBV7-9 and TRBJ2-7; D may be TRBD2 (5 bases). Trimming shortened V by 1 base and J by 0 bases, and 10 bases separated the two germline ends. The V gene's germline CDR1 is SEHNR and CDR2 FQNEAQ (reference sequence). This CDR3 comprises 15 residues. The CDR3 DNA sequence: TGTGCCAGCAGCTTAGTGAAGCGGCCCTCCTACGAGCAGTACTTC. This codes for CASSLVKRPSYEQYF. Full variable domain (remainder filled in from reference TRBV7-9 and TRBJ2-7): DTGVSQNPRHKITKRGQNVTFRCDPISEHNRLYWYRQTLGQGPEFLTYFQNEAQLEKSRLLSDRFSAERPKGSFSTLEIQRTEQGDSAMYLCASSLVKRPSYEQYFGPGTRLTVT.

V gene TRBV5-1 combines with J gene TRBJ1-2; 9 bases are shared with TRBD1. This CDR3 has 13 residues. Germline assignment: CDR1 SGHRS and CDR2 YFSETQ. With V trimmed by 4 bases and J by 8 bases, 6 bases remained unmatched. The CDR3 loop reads CASSPGQGNGYTF. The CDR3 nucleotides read TGCGCCAGCAGCCCCGGACAGGGGAACGGCTACACCTTC.

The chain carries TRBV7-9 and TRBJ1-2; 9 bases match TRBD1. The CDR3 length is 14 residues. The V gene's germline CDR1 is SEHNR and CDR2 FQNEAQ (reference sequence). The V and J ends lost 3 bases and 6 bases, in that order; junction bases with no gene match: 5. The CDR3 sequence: CASSFPTGGDGYTF. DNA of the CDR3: TGTGCCAGCAGCTTCCCCACAGGGGGCGATGGCTACACCTTC.

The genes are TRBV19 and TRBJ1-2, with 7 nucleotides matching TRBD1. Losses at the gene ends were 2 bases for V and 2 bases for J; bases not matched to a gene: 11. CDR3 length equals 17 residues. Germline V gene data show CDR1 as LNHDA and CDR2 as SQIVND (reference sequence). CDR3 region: CASSIRIFGTENYGYTF. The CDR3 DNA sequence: TGTGCCAGTAGTATAAGAATCTTCGGGACAGAGAACTATGGCTACACCTTC.

CDR3 DNA sequence: TGTGCCAGCAGCCCTACCGGGACATCGGCTGAAGCTTTCTTT. It codes for CASSPTGTSAEAFF. V gene TRBV7-3 combines with J gene TRBJ1-1, with D perhaps TRBD1 (6 bases). The V gene lost 5 bases and the J gene lost 6 bases, with 16 bases spanning the gap. This CDR3 spans 14 amino acids. Germline CDR1 reads SGHTA; CDR2 reads FQGTGA.

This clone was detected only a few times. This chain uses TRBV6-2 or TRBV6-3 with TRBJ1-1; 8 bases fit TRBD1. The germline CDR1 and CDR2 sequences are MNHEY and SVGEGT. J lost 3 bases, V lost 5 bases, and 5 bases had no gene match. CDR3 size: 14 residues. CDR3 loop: CASSTTGGDTEAFF. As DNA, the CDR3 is TGTGCCAGCAGTACCACAGGGGGGGACACTGAAGCTTTCTTT.

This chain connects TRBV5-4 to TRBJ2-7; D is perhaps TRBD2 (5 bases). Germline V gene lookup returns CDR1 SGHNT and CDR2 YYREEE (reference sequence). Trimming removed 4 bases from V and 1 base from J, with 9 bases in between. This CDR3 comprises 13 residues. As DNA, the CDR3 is TGTGCCAGCAGCGAGGGCGGGTCCTACGAGCAGTACTTC. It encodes CASSEGGSYEQYF.

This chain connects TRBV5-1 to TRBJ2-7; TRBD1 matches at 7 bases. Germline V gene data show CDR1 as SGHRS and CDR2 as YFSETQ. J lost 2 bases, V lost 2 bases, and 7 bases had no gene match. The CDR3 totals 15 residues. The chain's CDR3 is CASSFGQENPYEQYF. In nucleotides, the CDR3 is TGCGCCAGCAGCTTTGGACAGGAGAATCCCTACGAGCAGTACTTC.

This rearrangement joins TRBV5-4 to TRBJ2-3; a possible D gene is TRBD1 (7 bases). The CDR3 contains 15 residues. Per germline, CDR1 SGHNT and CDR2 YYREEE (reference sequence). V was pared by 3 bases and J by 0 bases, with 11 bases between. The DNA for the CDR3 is TGTGCCAGCAGCTCGGGGGACAGCAGCACAGATACGCAGTATTTT. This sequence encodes CASSSGDSSTDTQYF. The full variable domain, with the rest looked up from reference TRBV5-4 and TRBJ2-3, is ETGVTQSPTHLIKTRGQQVTLRCSSQSGHNTVSWYQQALGQGPQFIFQYYREEENGRGNFPPRFSGLQFPNYSSELNVNALELDDSALYLCASSSGDSSTDTQYFGPGTRLTVL.

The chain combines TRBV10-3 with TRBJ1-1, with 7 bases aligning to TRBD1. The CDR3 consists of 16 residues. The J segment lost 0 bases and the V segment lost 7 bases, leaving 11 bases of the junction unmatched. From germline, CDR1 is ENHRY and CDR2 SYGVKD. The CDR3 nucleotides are TGTGCCATCACCCGACAGGGAATGGGGCTGAACACTGAAGCTTTCTTT. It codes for CAITRQGMGLNTEAFF.

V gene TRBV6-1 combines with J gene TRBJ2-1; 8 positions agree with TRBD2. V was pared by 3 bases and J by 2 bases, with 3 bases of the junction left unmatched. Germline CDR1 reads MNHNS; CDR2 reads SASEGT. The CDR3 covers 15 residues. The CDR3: CASSESGGAYNEQFF. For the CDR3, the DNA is TGTGCCAGCAGTGAGTCCGGGGGGGCCTACAATGAGCAGTTCTTC.

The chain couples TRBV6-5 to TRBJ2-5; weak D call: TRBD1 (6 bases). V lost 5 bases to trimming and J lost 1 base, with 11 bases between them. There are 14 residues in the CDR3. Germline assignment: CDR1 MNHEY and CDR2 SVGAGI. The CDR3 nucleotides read TGTGCCAGCAGTCCCGGACAGTCCCAAGAGACCCAGTACTTC. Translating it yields CASSPGQSQETQYF.

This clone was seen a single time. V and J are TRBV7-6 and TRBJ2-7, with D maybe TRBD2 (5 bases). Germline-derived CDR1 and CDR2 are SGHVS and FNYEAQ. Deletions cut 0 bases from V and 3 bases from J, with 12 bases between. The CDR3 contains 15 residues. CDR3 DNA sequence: TGTGCCAGCAGCTTAGCGGCGGGTGGGGACTACGAGCAGTACTTC. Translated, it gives CASSLAAGGDYEQYF.

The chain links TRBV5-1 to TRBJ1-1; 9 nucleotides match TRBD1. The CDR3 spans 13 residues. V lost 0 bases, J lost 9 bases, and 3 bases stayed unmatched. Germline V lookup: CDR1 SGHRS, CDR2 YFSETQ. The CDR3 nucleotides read TGCGCCAGCAGCTTGGACAGGGGGCGGCAAGCTTTCTTT. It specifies CASSLDRGRQAFF.

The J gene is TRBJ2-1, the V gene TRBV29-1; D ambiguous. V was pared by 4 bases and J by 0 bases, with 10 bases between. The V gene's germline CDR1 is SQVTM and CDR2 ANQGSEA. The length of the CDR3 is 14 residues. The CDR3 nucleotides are TGCAGCGTTGCCGGGTTCAGCTCCTACAATGAGCAGTTCTTC. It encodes CSVAGFSSYNEQFF.

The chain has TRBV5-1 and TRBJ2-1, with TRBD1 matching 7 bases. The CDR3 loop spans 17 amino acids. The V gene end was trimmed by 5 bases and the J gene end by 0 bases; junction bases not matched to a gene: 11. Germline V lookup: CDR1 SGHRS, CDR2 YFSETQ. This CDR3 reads CASRPQGLGDSYNEQFF. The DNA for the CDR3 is TGCGCCAGCAGGCCACAGGGGTTAGGGGACTCCTACAATGAGCAGTTCTTC.

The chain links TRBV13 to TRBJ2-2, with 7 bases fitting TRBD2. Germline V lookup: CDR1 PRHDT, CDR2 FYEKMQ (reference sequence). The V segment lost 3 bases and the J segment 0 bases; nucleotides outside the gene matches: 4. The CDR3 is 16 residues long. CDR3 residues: CASSLGGGTNTGELFF. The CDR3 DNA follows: TGTGCCAGCAGCTTGGGCGGGGGAACGAACACCGGGGAGCTGTTTTTT.